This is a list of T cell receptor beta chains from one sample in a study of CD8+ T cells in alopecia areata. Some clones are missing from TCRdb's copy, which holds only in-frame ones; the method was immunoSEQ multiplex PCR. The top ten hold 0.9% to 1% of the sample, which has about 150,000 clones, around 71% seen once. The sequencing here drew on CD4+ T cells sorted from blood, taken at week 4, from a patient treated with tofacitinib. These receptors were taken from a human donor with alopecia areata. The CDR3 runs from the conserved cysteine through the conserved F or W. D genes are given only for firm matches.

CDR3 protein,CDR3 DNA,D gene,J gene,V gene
CAISIQNTEAFF,TGTGCCATCAGTATACAGAACACTGAAGCTTTCTTT,NA,TRBJ1-1,TRBV10-3
CAQEPSGHNEQFF,TGTGCCCAAGAACCTAGCGGGCACAATGAGCAGTTCTTC,TRBD2,TRBJ2-1,TRBV30
CAWRGSYEQYF,TGTGCCTGGAGAGGGTCGTACGAGCAGTACTTC,NA,TRBJ2-7,TRBV30
CASSSDRDATDTQYF,TGTGCCAGCAGCTCGGACAGGGATGCGACAGATACGCAGTATTTT,TRBD1,TRBJ2-3,TRBV7-9
CASSPSGAFSYEQYF,TGTGCCAGCAGCCCCAGCGGGGCCTTCTCCTACGAGCAGTACTTC,TRBD2,TRBJ2-7,TRBV7-2
CSSIPGLAGGEQFF,TGCAGCTCAATCCCGGGACTAGCAGGGGGTGAGCAGTTCTTC,TRBD2,TRBJ2-1,TRBV29-1
CAIRQTGYEQYF,TGTGCCATCAGGCAAACAGGTTACGAGCAGTACTTC,NA,TRBJ2-7,TRBV10-3
CASSLRQAQETQYF,TGTGCCAGCAGCTTAAGGCAGGCCCAAGAGACCCAGTACTTC,NA,TRBJ2-5,TRBV7-9
CASDPTVRAFF,TGTGCCTCTGACCCAACAGTGAGGGCTTTCTTT,NA,TRBJ1-1,TRBV30
CASSQDGYGYTF,TGTGCCAGCAGCCAAGATGGATATGGCTACACCTTC,NA,TRBJ1-2,TRBV14